These 16 T cell receptor beta chains originate from one sample sequenced in a study of beta chain features in type 1 diabetes. Overall study findings and caveats: When Type 1 diabetes patients were examined, their TCRB CDR3s proved moderately but significantly shorter in all four CD4+ subsets.

Of the isolated RNA, all was reverse transcribed, and so the sequenced material was expressed TCRB transcripts. Sequencing used immunoSEQ multiplex PCR; TCRdb keeps in-frame clones, though not all of them. The sample records roughly 100,000 clones, over 25% being singletons. These TCRs' antigens remain unknown. Sequencing was performed on central memory CD4+ T cells from blood. The receptors were gathered from a woman in her late teens or twenties with type 1 diabetes.

V is TRBV2 and J is TRBJ2-6; perhaps TRBD1 as D (5 bases). There are 14 residues in the CDR3. Trimming cost V 3 bases and J 2 bases, with 5 bases left between them. Germline CDR1 is SNHLY and CDR2 is FYNNEI. The CDR3, as DNA: TGTGCCAGCAGTGACAGGGCTGGGGCCAACGTCCTGACTTTC. Amino acid sequence: CASSDRAGANVLTF.

This clone was found a few times. The V call is TRBV5-1, the J call TRBJ1-3; D uncertain. The CDR3 spans 15 residues. Germline CDR1 reads SGHRS; CDR2 reads YFSETQ. V was pared by 4 bases and J by 1 base, with 12 bases between. The CDR3 loop reads CASSERPESGNTIYF. DNA of the CDR3: TGCGCCAGCAGCGAGCGACCCGAATCTGGAAACACCATATATTTT. The variable domain in full, with the rest retrieved from reference TRBV5-1 and TRBJ1-3, is KAGVTQTPRYLIKTRGQQVTLSCSPISGHRSVSWYQQTPGQGLQFLFEYFSETQRNKGNFPGRFSGRQFSNSRSEMNVSTLELGDSALYLCASSERPESGNTIYFGEGSWLTVV.

This clone was counted only a few times. This chain uses TRBV4-2 with TRBJ2-5; D not resolved. The V end lost 0 bases, the J end lost 4 bases, and 9 bases lay between the germline ends. The CDR3 has 14 residues. The germline V gene encodes CDR1 LGHNA and CDR2 YNFKEQ. The CDR3 nucleotides are TGTGCCAGCAGCCAAGACCCCTCAGGAGAGACCCAGTACTTC. This sequence encodes CASSQDPSGETQYF.

This sequence joins TRBV27 and TRBJ1-2; 8 bases are shared with TRBD1. Germline lookup yields CDR1 MNHEY and CDR2 SMNVEV (reference sequence). The CDR3 length is 15 residues. J gave up 4 bases and V 6 bases, and 10 bases lay outside the gene matches. CDR3 loop: CASRSDWTGTYGYTF. The CDR3 DNA reads as TGTGCCAGCAGATCGGATTGGACAGGGACCTATGGCTACACCTTC.

This clone has only a few counts. The chain joins TRBV2 to TRBJ2-1; 9 nucleotides match TRBD2. J was trimmed by 14 bases and V by 7 bases; bases with no gene match: 6. This CDR3 is 11 amino acids long. CDR1 and CDR2 from the germline V gene are SNHLY and FYNNEI. The DNA for the CDR3 is TGTGCCAGCATGCGGGAGGGGCGGGAGTTCTTC. It is translated as CASMREGREFF.

In its sample, this clone was seen a few times. The chain joins TRBV27 to TRBJ1-2, with 7 positions matching TRBD1. Germline trimming cut 6 bases from V and 0 bases from J; bases unmatched to any gene: 4. This CDR3 comprises 14 residues. Per germline, CDR1 MNHEY and CDR2 SMNVEV (reference sequence). CDR3 loop: CASRTGATNYGYTF. CDR3 nucleotide sequence: TGTGCCAGCAGAACAGGGGCCACTAACTATGGCTACACCTTC.

This sequence joins TRBV5-1 and TRBJ2-7; tentative D call: TRBD2 (6 bases). The CDR3 is made up of 14 amino acids. Germline CDR1 is SGHRS and CDR2 is YFSETQ. The V end lost 3 bases, the J end lost 3 bases, and 13 bases lay between the germline ends. The CDR3 here is CASSSGTYYYEQYF. CDR3 nucleotide sequence: TGCGCCAGCAGCTCGGGGACTTATTACTACGAGCAGTACTTC.

The chain uses TRBV5-5 and TRBJ1-1; 9 bases align to TRBD1. Germline CDR1 is SGHKS and CDR2 is YYEKEE (reference sequence). CDR3 length: 16 amino acids. V trimming: 4 bases; J trimming: 1 base; junction bases outside the gene matches: 8. The DNA of the CDR3 is TGTGCCAGCAGCAACCGGGACAGGGACGGGAACACTGAAGCTTTCTTT. Its protein is CASSNRDRDGNTEAFF.

Only a few counts were recorded for this clone. The chain carries TRBV19 and TRBJ2-1, with 9 bases that match TRBD1. CDR1 is LNHDA and CDR2 is SQIVND in the germline V gene (reference sequence). The CDR3 totals 17 residues. Trimming cost V 4 bases and J 0 bases; bases outside gene matches: 7. The CDR3 DNA follows: TGTGCCAGTAGTACCCGGACAGGGGCTCTCTCCTACAATGAGCAGTTCTTC. It yields the protein CASSTRTGALSYNEQFF.

This chain links TRBV7-2 with TRBJ2-6; 7 nucleotides match TRBD1. Germline V gene data show CDR1 as SGHTA and CDR2 as FQGNSA. V trimming: 5 bases; J trimming: 3 bases; junction bases outside the gene matches: 4. CDR3 length equals 15 residues. CDR3 sequence reads: CASSPRDSGANVLTF. The CDR3 bases are TGTGCCAGCAGCCCTAGGGACAGTGGGGCCAACGTCCTGACTTTC.

This clone occurred a few times. This chain connects TRBV12-5 to TRBJ2-7, with TRBD1 identical over 9 bases. J lost 5 bases, V lost 7 bases, and 21 bases had no gene match. Germline assignment: CDR1 LGHNT and CDR2 FRNRAP. The CDR3 has 18 residues. CDR3 sequence: CASAIVAGQGFGSDEQYV. CDR3 coding DNA: TGTGCTAGTGCTATTGTTGCGGGACAGGGATTTGGGAGCGACGAGCAGTACGTC.

This clone was detected a few times. The chain joins TRBV12-5 to TRBJ2-7; 8 bases align to TRBD1. The CDR3 consists of 17 residues. The junction had 12 bases not matched to a gene; V was cut back by 1 base and J by 4 bases. Germline CDR1 LGHNT, CDR2 FRNRAP. This CDR3 is CASGLATLAGGRYEQYF. The CDR3 DNA sequence: TGTGCTAGTGGTTTGGCCACACTAGCAGGGGGCCGATACGAGCAGTACTTC.

CDR3 region: CASRPSGGQETQYF. The DNA of the CDR3 is TGTGCCAGCCGACCATCAGGGGGTCAAGAGACCCAGTACTTC. This chain links TRBV7-9 with TRBJ2-5, with 7 bases fitting TRBD1. The CDR3 is 14 residues long. The V segment lost 8 bases and the J segment 2 bases; nucleotides outside the gene matches: 8. Germline assignment: CDR1 SEHNR and CDR2 FQNEAQ (reference sequence).

This chain connects TRBV2 to TRBJ2-7; 12 bases are shared with TRBD2. V lost 4 bases and J lost 4; bases outside the gene matches: 2. Germline V gene data show CDR1 as SNHLY and CDR2 as FYNNEI. CDR3 length equals 14 residues. In DNA form, the CDR3 reads TGTGCCAGCAGTGGTACTAGCGGGAGGTACGAGCAGTACTTC. Its protein is CASSGTSGRYEQYF.

The chain uses TRBV30 and TRBJ1-1; D possibly corresponds to TRBD1 (5 bases). Per the germline V gene, CDR1 is GTSNPN and CDR2 is SVGIG (reference sequence). This CDR3 comprises 14 residues. V dropped 8 bases and J dropped 0 bases, with 16 bases sitting between them. Here the CDR3 reads CARRGNLMNTEAFF. The CDR3 nucleotides read TGTGCCCGAAGGGGAAACCTCATGAACACTGAAGCTTTCTTT. Combining the CDR3 with reference TRBV30 and TRBJ1-1 gives the whole variable domain SQTIHQWPATLVQPVGSPLSLECTVEGTSNPNLYWYRQAAGRGLQLLFYSVGIGQISSEVPQNLSASRPQDRQFILSSKKLLLSDSGFYLCARRGNLMNTEAFFGQGTRLTVV.

This clone appeared a few times. The chain carries TRBV5-4 and TRBJ1-1; tentative D call: TRBD1 (5 bases). Germline V gene lookup returns CDR1 SGHNT and CDR2 YYREEE (reference sequence). Deletions cut 7 bases from V and 1 base from J, with 17 bases between. The CDR3 runs 15 residues. Here the CDR3 reads CASGLGGGRNTEAFF. The CDR3 DNA follows: TGTGCCAGCGGACTCGGGGGGGGTAGGAACACTGAAGCTTTCTTT.